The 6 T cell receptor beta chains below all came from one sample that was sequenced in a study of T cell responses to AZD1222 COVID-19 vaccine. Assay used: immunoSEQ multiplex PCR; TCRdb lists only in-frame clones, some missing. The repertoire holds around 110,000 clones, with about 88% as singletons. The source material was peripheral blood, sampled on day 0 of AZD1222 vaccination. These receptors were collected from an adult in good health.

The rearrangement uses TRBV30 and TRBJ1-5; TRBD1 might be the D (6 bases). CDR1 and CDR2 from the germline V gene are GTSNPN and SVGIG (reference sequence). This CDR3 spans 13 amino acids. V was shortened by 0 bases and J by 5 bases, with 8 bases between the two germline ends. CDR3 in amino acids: CAWSVQGHQPQHF. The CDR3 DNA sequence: TGTGCCTGGAGTGTACAGGGACATCAGCCCCAGCATTTT.

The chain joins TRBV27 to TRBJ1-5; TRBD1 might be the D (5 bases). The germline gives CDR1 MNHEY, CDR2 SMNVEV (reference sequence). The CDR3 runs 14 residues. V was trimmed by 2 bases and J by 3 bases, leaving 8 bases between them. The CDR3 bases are TGTGCCAGCAGTTTAGAGGGGAACAATCAGCCCCAGCATTTT. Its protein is CASSLEGNNQPQHF.

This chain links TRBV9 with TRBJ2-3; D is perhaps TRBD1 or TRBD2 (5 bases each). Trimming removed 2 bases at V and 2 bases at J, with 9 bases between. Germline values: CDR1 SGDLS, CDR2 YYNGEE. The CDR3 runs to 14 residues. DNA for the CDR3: TGTGCCAGCAGCGTGGGGGAGTTCACAGATACGCAGTATTTT. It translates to CASSVGEFTDTQYF.

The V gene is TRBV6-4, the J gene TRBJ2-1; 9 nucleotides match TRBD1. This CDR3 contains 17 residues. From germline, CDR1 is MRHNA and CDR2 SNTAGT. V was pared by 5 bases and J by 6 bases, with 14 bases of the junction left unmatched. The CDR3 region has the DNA TGTGCCAGCAGTCGAGCATCCGGGACAGGGCGGAGCAATGAGCAGTTCTTC. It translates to CASSRASGTGRSNEQFF.

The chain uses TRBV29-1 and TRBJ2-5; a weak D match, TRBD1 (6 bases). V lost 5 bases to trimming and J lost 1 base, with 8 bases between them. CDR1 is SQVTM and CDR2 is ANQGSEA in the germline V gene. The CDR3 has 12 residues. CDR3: CSVTDSQETQYF. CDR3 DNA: TGCAGCGTTACGGACAGCCAAGAGACCCAGTACTTC. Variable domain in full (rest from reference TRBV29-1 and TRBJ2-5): SAVISQKPSRDICQRGTSLTIQCQVDSQVTMMFWYRQQPGQSLTLIATANQGSEATYESGFVIDKFPISRPNLTFSTLTVSNMSPEDSSIYLCSVTDSQETQYFGPGTRLLVL.

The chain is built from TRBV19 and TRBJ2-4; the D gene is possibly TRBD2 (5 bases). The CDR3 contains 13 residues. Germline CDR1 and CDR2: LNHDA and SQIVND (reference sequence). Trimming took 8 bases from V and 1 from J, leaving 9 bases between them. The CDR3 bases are TGTGCCAGTTCGTGGGAGGCCAAAAACATTCAGTACTTC. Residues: CASSWEAKNIQYF. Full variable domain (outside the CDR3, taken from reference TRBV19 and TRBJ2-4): DGGITQSPKYLFRKEGQNVTLSCEQNLNHDAMYWYRQDPGQGLRLIYYSQIVNDFQKGDIAEGYSVSREKKESFPLTVTSAQKNPTAFYLCASSWEAKNIQYFGAGTRLSVL.